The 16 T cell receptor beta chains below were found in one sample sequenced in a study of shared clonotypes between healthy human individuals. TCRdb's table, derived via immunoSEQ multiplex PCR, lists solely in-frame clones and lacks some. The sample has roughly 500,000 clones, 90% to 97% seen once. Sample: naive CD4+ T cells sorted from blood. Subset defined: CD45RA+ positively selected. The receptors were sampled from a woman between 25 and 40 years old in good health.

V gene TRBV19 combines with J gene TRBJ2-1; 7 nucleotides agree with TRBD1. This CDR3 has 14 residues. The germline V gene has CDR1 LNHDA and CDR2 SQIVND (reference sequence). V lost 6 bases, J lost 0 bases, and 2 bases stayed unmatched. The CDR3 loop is CASSRGFSYNEQFF. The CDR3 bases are TGTGCCAGTAGCAGGGGGTTCTCCTACAATGAGCAGTTCTTC. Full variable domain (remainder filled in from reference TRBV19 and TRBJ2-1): DGGITQSPKYLFRKEGQNVTLSCEQNLNHDAMYWYRQDPGQGLRLIYYSQIVNDFQKGDIAEGYSVSREKKESFPLTVTSAQKNPTAFYLCASSRGFSYNEQFFGPGTRLTVL.

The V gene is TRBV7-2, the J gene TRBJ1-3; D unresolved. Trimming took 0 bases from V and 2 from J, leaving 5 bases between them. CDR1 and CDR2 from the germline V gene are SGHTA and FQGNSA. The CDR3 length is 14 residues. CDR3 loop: CASSLAGTGNTIYF. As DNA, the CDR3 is TGTGCCAGCAGCTTAGCTGGGACTGGAAACACCATATATTTT.

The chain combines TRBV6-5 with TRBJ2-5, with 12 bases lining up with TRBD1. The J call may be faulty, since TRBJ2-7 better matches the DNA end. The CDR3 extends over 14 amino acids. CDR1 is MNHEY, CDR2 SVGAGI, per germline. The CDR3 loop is CASSGTGGGYEQYF. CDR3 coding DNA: TGTGCCAGCAGTGGGACAGGGGGCGGGTACGAGCAGTACTTC.

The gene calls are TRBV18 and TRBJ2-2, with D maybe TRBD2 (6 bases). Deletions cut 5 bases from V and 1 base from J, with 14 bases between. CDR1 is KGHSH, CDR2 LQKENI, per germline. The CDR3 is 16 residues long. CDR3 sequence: CASSTPEGQNTGELFF. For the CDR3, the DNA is TGTGCCAGCTCAACCCCGGAGGGCCAGAACACCGGGGAGCTGTTTTTT.

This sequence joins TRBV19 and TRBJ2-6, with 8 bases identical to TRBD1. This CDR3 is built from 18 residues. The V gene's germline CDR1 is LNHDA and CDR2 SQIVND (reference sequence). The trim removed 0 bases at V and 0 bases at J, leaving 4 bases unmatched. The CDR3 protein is CASSIEGTGISGANVLTF. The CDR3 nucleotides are TGTGCCAGTAGTATAGAAGGGACAGGAATCTCTGGGGCCAACGTCCTGACTTTC.

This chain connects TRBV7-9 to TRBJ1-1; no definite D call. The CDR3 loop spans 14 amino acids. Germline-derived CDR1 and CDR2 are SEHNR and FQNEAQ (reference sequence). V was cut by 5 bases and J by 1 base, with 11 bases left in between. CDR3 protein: CASSPDLKNTEAFF. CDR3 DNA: TGTGCCAGCAGCCCAGACCTCAAGAACACTGAAGCTTTCTTT. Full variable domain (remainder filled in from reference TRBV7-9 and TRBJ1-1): DTGVSQNPRHKITKRGQNVTFRCDPISEHNRLYWYRQTLGQGPEFLTYFQNEAQLEKSRLLSDRFSAERPKGSFSTLEIQRTEQGDSAMYLCASSPDLKNTEAFFGQGTRLTVV.

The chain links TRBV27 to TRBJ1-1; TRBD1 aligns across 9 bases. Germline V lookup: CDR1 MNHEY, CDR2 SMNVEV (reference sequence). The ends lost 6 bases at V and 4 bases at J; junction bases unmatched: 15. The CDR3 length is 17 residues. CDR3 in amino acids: CASRVGAGTGLSTEAFF. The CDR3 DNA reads TGTGCCAGCAGAGTTGGGGCCGGGACAGGGCTTTCCACTGAAGCTTTCTTT.

In DNA form, the CDR3 reads TGTGCCAGCAGCCCAACCGCACAGAGCGGAAATGAAAAACTGTTTTTT. This encodes CASSPTAQSGNEKLFF. The chain couples TRBV5-4 to TRBJ1-4; no reliable D call. Trimming removed 4 bases from V and 5 bases from J, with 18 bases in between. Germline CDR1 reads SGHNT; CDR2 reads YYREEE (reference sequence). The CDR3 contains 16 residues.

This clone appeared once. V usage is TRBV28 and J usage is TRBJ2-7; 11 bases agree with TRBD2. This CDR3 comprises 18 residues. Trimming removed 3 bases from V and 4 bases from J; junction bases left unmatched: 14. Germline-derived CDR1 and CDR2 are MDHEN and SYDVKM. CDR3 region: CASSFTGLAEPSPYEQYF. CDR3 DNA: TGTGCCAGCAGTTTTACGGGACTAGCGGAGCCCTCCCCTTACGAGCAGTACTTC.

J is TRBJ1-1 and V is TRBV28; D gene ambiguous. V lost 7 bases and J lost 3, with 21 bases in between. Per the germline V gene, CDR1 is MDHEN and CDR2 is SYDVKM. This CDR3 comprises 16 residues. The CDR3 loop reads CASTMNSDRRDTEAFF. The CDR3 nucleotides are TGTGCCAGCACCATGAACTCGGACCGTAGGGACACTGAAGCTTTCTTT.

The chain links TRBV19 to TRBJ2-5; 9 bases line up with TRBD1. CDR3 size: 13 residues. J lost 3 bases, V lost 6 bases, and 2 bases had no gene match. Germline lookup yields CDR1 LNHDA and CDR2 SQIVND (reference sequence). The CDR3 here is CASSRDREETQYF. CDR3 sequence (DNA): TGTGCCAGTAGCCGGGACAGGGAAGAGACCCAGTACTTC.

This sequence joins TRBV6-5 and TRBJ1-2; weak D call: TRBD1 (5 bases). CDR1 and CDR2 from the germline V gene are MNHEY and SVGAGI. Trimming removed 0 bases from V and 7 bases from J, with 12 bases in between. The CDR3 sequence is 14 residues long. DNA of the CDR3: TGTGCCAGCAGTTACTCGACAGCCTCGGGTGGCTACACCTTC. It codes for CASSYSTASGGYTF.

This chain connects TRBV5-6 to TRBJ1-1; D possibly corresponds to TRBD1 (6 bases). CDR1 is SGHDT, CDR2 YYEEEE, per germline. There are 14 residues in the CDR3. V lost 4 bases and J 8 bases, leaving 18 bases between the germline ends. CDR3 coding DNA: TGTGCCAGCAGCGATCCTAACAGGGTATCGGAAGCTTTCTTT. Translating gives CASSDPNRVSEAFF.

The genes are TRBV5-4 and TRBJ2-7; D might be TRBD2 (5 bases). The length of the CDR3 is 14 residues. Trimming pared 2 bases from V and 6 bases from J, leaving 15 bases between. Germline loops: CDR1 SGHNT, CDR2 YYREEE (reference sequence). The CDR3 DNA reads TGTGCCAGCAGCTTATCACTAGGCTCGGGCGAGCAGTACTTC. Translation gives CASSLSLGSGEQYF.

The CDR3 DNA reads TGTGCCAGCTCACCAGCCGCAATGCGGACAGGAGGTGCAACTAATGAAAAACTGTTTTTT. Amino acids: CASSPAAMRTGGATNEKLFF. V and J are TRBV18 and TRBJ1-4; 7 nucleotides line up with TRBD1. V dropped 2 bases and J dropped 0; count of bases not matched to a gene: 15. Germline V lookup: CDR1 KGHSH, CDR2 LQKENI. The CDR3 totals 20 residues.

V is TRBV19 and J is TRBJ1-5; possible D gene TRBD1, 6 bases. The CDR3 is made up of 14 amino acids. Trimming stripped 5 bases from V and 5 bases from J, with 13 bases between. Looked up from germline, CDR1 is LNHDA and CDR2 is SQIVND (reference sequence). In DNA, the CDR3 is TGTGCCAGTAGTGTTACAGGGAATGATCAGCCCCAGCATTTT. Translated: CASSVTGNDQPQHF.